One T cell receptor (beta chain) is described in this entry. No antigen is known for it. This sample was taken from a study of T cell responses to AZD1222 COVID-19 vaccine. The study's findings and limits: Unmutated variant regions are reportedly the target of nearly half of TCRs that are spike-specific. Repertoires were obtained solely post-peak T cell response.

Data came from immunoSEQ multiplex PCR; TCRdb stores just in-frame clones and leaves some out. The sample yields about 160,000 clones, around 94% seen once. The V gene's germline CDR1 is KGHDR and CDR2 SFDVKD. The V end lost 5 bases, the J end lost 1 base, and 7 bases lay between the germline ends. The CDR3 is 13 residues long. The receptor was isolated from an adult in good health. Sequenced material: peripheral blood, taken on day 0 of AZD1222 vaccination. The chain joins TRBV24-1 to TRBJ1-1; tentative D call: TRBD1 (5 bases). CDR3 nucleotides: TGTGCCACCAGTGGGGGGGGGAACACTGAAGCTTTCTTT. Residues: CATSGGGNTEAFF.